These T cell receptor beta chains were read from a single sample in a study of blood T cell repertoires in COVID-19. Repertoires were generated with immunoSEQ multiplex PCR, while TCRdb's copy carries only in-frame clones and drops some. The sample lists about 310,000 clones, around 90% occurring once. Sequencing was done on a sample of PBMCs or T cells enriched from blood (not recorded which). These TCRs come from a man between 60 and 75 years old who had recovered from COVID-19. CDR3s include the opening cysteine and the closing phenylalanine or tryptophan. A D gene is named only where the DNA matches it firmly.

CDR3	J	D	V
CASSQTGGNQPQHF	TRBJ1-5	TRBD1	TRBV27
CASSTSGFPNEKLFF	TRBJ1-4	-	TRBV7-2
CASSQGLAGGARDEQFF	TRBJ2-1	TRBD2	TRBV7-9
CASSPNQDSYNEQFF	TRBJ2-1	-	TRBV18
CASSLFQGPEAFF	TRBJ1-1	-	TRBV27
CASSMGAAGGNTGELFF	TRBJ2-2	TRBD1	TRBV19
CASASGGTDTQYF	TRBJ2-3	-	TRBV12-5
CASSLRQGWSPLHF	TRBJ1-6	TRBD1	TRBV3-1/TRBV3-2
CAIKRELNTEAFF	TRBJ1-1	-	TRBV10-3
CSARNEKLFF	TRBJ1-4	-	TRBV20-1
CASFYSGNTIYF	TRBJ1-3	-	TRBV2
CASSSGGNYGYTF	TRBJ1-2	-	TRBV28
CASSPKLTSGRASGANVLTF	TRBJ2-6	TRBD2	TRBV18
CASSWEQNSNQPQHF	TRBJ1-5	-	TRBV19
CASSRLAGANSGELFF	TRBJ2-2	TRBD2	TRBV27
CASSLTTGVGYEQYF	TRBJ2-7	TRBD1	TRBV5-4
CASSFLGLAAYNEQFF	TRBJ2-1	TRBD2	TRBV5-1
CATRGTDTQYF	TRBJ2-3	-	TRBV24-1
CASSFYFGEQFF	TRBJ2-1	-	TRBV6-2/TRBV6-3
CASSLSGRGAGTYYSYEQYF	TRBJ2-7	TRBD2	TRBV27
CAISEGPSGSFMRNEQFF	TRBJ2-1	TRBD2	TRBV10-3
CATGSFSYGYTF	TRBJ1-2	-	TRBV24-1
CASSLVSYQPQHF	TRBJ1-5	-	TRBV7-2
CASSSGLGIARHEQFF	TRBJ2-1	TRBD2	TRBV7-2
CASSPRDSGNTIYF	TRBJ1-3	-	TRBV5-1
CASSFGTGQPVFF	TRBJ1-4	-	TRBV5-1
CASSFGQSGTSYNEQFF	TRBJ2-1	TRBD2	TRBV27
CASSRSGNNEQFF	TRBJ2-1	TRBD2	TRBV18
CASRGTGNIGQPQHF	TRBJ1-5	TRBD1	TRBV2
CASSVDRPRGTSGVQETQYF	TRBJ2-5	TRBD2	TRBV9
CASSLTANSGEQYF	TRBJ2-7	-	TRBV7-3
CASSFRQANEKLFF	TRBJ1-4	-	TRBV7-8
CASSSGLVGYNEQFF	TRBJ2-1	TRBD2	TRBV7-2
CASSNTGSPLNTEAFF	TRBJ1-1	-	TRBV18
CASSFTKGQFYSNQPQHF	TRBJ1-5	TRBD1	TRBV27
CSVARANYGYTF	TRBJ1-2	-	TRBV29-1
CASMWGGNQPQHF	TRBJ1-5	-	TRBV21-1
CASSSDTGSYEQYF	TRBJ2-7	-	TRBV7-6
CASSIWTALYNEQFF	TRBJ2-1	-	TRBV19
CASSLRLAGIYEQYF	TRBJ2-7	TRBD2	TRBV5-4
CASSETTRGSGELFF	TRBJ2-2	-	TRBV2
CASSYEGGTGANVLTF	TRBJ2-6	-	TRBV6-5
CASSATTSGGGELFF	TRBJ2-2	TRBD2	TRBV9
CASSRSGTGPSEQYF	TRBJ2-7	TRBD1	TRBV19
CASSVGTPGGELFF	TRBJ2-2	-	TRBV5-1
CASTRGGPGNEQFF	TRBJ2-1	-	TRBV30
CASSERSSMAGDEQFF	TRBJ2-1	-	TRBV2
CASSYSTGSSHEQYF	TRBJ2-7	-	TRBV6-2/TRBV6-3
CASSPQQYRPGETQYF	TRBJ2-5	-	TRBV18
CASHHSSSGNTIYF	TRBJ1-3	-	TRBV6-5
CASSLWGGTEAFF	TRBJ1-1	-	TRBV28
CASSVAVGGNSPLHF	TRBJ1-6	-	TRBV9
CASSLFGAQNTEAFF	TRBJ1-1	-	TRBV5-4
CAWSPGGRQPQHF	TRBJ1-5	TRBD1	TRBV30
CATSDTGARYNEQFF	TRBJ2-1	TRBD1	TRBV24-1